Listed here are 6 T cell receptor beta chains from one sample, sequenced in a study of blood T cells in healthy people across ages. Alongside a J-beta primer mix, a sample-barcoded 5' primer served in a second PCR lasting about 7 to 12 cycles. One entry per CDR3 protein results from TCRdb running MiXCR on the 5' RACE reads. This table holds under 950,000 distinct CDR3 sequences, roughly 20% found once. Sample: blood. Every receptor here comes from a man between 65 and 85 years old in good health.

This clonotype has at least ten counts. The J gene is TRBJ2-5, the V gene TRBV4-2, with TRBD1 matching 7 bases. There are 15 residues in the CDR3. V lost 2 bases and J lost 2; bases outside the gene matches: 5. The V gene's germline CDR1 is LGHNA and CDR2 YNFKEQ. As DNA, the CDR3 is TGTGCCAGCAGCCAAAAACAGGGGTTTCAAGAGACCCAGTACTTC. It specifies CASSQKQGFQETQYF.

This clonotype was picked up a small number of times. The rearrangement links TRBV12-3 or TRBV12-4 to TRBJ2-1; D possibly corresponds to TRBD1 (5 bases). This CDR3 region has 15 residues. The V and J ends lost 4 bases and 0 bases respectively, with 10 bases between them. CDR3 loop: CASSSTAYSYNEQFF. CDR3 DNA sequence: TGTGCCAGCAGTTCGACAGCTTACTCCTACAATGAGCAGTTCTTC.

This chain connects TRBV6-5 to TRBJ2-1; the D gene is possibly TRBD2 (6 bases). In germline, CDR1 is MNHEY, CDR2 SVGAGI. This CDR3 region has 16 residues. The V end was cut by 6 bases, the J end by 1 base, with 16 bases between. The CDR3 spells CASSRSGGVSYNEQFF. In DNA, the CDR3 is TGTGCCAGCAGCCGTAGCGGAGGCGTTTCCTACAATGAGCAGTTCTTC.

This clonotype was found many times. The chain combines TRBV5-6 with TRBJ1-1; D remains unclear. The V and J ends lost 0 bases and 6 bases respectively, with 6 bases between them. The germline CDR1 and CDR2 sequences are SGHDT and YYEEEE. CDR3 length: 12 amino acids. This chain's CDR3 is CASSLVQAEAFF. DNA for the CDR3: TGTGCCAGCAGCTTGGTTCAGGCTGAAGCTTTCTTT.

The chain uses TRBV29-1 and TRBJ2-1; no reliable D call. This CDR3 comprises 13 residues. The V and J ends lost 4 bases and 4 bases respectively, with 11 bases between them. The germline gives CDR1 SQVTM, CDR2 ANQGSEA. The CDR3 is CSVVASPYNEQFF. In DNA, the CDR3 is TGCAGCGTTGTTGCGAGTCCTTACAATGAGCAGTTCTTC.

The V and J genes are TRBV5-1 and TRBJ2-2, with TRBD2 identical over 11 bases. CDR3 length equals 17 residues. V was pared by 3 bases and J by 4 bases, with 8 bases of the junction left unmatched. Germline V gene sequence: CDR1 SGHRS, CDR2 YFSETQ. As DNA, the CDR3 is TGCGCCAGCAGCTCGAGTTCTAGCGGGAGGAGCACCGGGGAGCTGTTTTTT. This codes for CASSSSSSGRSTGELFF.